Listed below are T cell receptor beta chains from one sample, sequenced in a study of tumor and adjacent non-tumor tissue in lung cancer. TCRdb analysed the multiplex PCR reads with MiXCR anew, one entry per CDR3 protein. The table lists tens of thousands of distinct CDR3 sequences, under 70% of them singletons. Specimen: lung tumor tissue. These receptor sequences come from a woman aged 70-85 years with non-small cell lung cancer. Each CDR3 is given with its conserved first and last residue. A D gene is named only where the DNA matches it firmly. The size field is filled for only some rows; it gives once, few, many or a size class.

j_call clone_size v_call d_call cdr3_aa cdr3_nt
TRBJ2-1 NA TRBV11-1 TRBD2 CASSPRGGRYKQFF TGTGCCAGCAGCCCACGGGGGGGCCGCTATAAGCAGTTCTTC
TRBJ1-3 NA TRBV5-1 NA CASSTGGPGNTIYF TGCGCCAGCAGCACAGGAGGCCCTGGAAACACCATATATTTT
TRBJ1-1 NA TRBV4-2 NA CTSNRSTGNTEAFF TGTACCAGCAACCGGAGCACCGGAAACACTGAAGCTTTCTTT
TRBJ1-2 many TRBV28 NA CASRQTELYGYTF TGTGCCAGCAGACAAACAGAGCTCTATGGCTACACCTTC
TRBJ2-1 NA TRBV11-1 TRBD2 CASTLEPVGGSYNEQFF TGTGCCAGCACTTTAGAGCCAGTGGGAGGGTCCTACAATGAGCAGTTCTTC
TRBJ2-7 NA TRBV5-5 TRBD2 CASSLEAGIYEQYF TGTGCCAGCAGTTTGGAAGCGGGAATCTACGAGCAGTACTTC
TRBJ2-2 NA TRBV12-3/TRBV12-4 NA CASSLIGELSF TGTGCCAGCAGTTTAATCGGGGAGCTGTCTTTT
TRBJ2-2 many TRBV5-1 TRBD2 CASRKTSGLGTGELFF TGCGCCAGCAGAAAGACTAGCGGTTTGGGGACCGGGGAGCTGTTTTTT
TRBJ2-5 NA TRBV6-5 TRBD2 CASTSGTNQETQHF TGTGCCAGCACCTCCGGGACTAACCAAGAGACCCAGCACTTC
TRBJ2-1 many TRBV29-1 TRBD1 CSVIRDRLGNEQFF TGCAGCGTCATCCGGGACAGGCTCGGGAATGAGCAGTTCTTC
TRBJ1-1 once TRBV29-1 NA CSVEGVQGRDTEAFF TGCAGCGTTGAAGGGGTGCAGGGAAGGGACACTGAAGCTTTCTTT
TRBJ2-7 NA TRBV28 NA CASNLLGCQWSYEQYF TGTGCCAGCAATTTGCTAGGGTGCCAGTGGAGCTACGAGCAGTACTTC
TRBJ1-5 many TRBV6-6 NA CASSRQDNQPQHF TGTGCCAGCAGTCGACAGGACAATCAGCCCCAGCATTTT
TRBJ2-1 once TRBV5-1 NA CASSLGSYNERFF TGCGCCAGCAGCTTGGGCAGCTACAATGAGCGGTTCTTC
TRBJ2-7 many TRBV5-6 NA CASARGIYEQYF TGTGCCAGCGCTCGAGGGATCTACGAGCAGTACTTC
TRBJ2-1 NA TRBV10-3 TRBD1 CASQQGTSSNNEQFF TGTGCCTCCCAACAGGGGACCAGCTCCAACAACGAGCAGTTCTTC
TRBJ2-5 NA TRBV29-1 NA CSVVATHLQETQYF TGCAGCGTTGTAGCGACACATCTTCAAGAGACCCAGTATTTC
TRBJ1-3 NA TRBV10-3 NA CAIGGTASGYTIYF TGTGCCATCGGCGGGACTGCCTCTGGATACACAATATATTTT
TRBJ1-3 NA TRBV6-5 NA CASGPQWARGNTIYF TGTGCCAGCGGACCCCAATGGGCGCGGGGAAACACCATATATTTT
TRBJ2-7 many TRBV6-1 TRBD1 CASTDRGSYEQYF TGTGCCAGCACGGACAGGGGGTCCTACGAGCAGTACTTC
TRBJ1-4 NA TRBV28 TRBD1 CASSLWGSDRASNEKLFF TGTGCCAGCAGTTTATGGGGTAGCGACAGGGCCTCTAATGAAAAACTGTTTTTT
TRBJ2-6 once TRBV6-5 NA CASSYGVGQAPSVADVLTF TGTGCCAGCAGTTACGGGGTAGGGCAGGCCCCCTCTGTGGCCGACGTCCTGACTTTC
TRBJ2-7 NA TRBV11-3 NA CASSLSGVLAEEQYF TGTGCCAGCAGCTTATCAGGGGTCCTAGCGGAGGAGCAGTACTTC
TRBJ2-6 NA TRBV5-1 TRBD1 CASSMAQGAQYGANVLTF TGCGCCAGCAGCATGGCCCAGGGGGCGCAGTATGGGGCCAACGTCCTGACTTTC
TRBJ2-1 many TRBV11-1 TRBD2 CASSLRGPAGVNEQFF TGTGCCAGCAGCCTCCGCGGACCAGCGGGAGTCAATGAGCAGTTCTTC
TRBJ1-1 NA TRBV5-4 NA CANSLAGGNTEVFF TGTGCCAACAGCTTGGCCGGAGGGAACACTGAAGTTTTCTTT
TRBJ2-2 NA TRBV28 TRBD1 CASRQTGLGARELVF TGTGCCAGCAGACAGACAGGGCTAGGAGCCAGGGAGCTGGTTTTT
TRBJ2-3 NA TRBV5-4 NA CASSLGGSTDTRYF TGTGCCAGCAGCTTGGGAGGGAGCACCGATACGCGGTATTTT
TRBJ1-2 NA TRBV6-5 NA CVSSPRRDNKYGYTF TGTGTCAGCAGTCCCCGCCGGGACAACAAATATGGCTACACCTTC
TRBJ1-1 NA TRBV29-1 NA CSVMGGLGESFF TGCAGCGTTATGGGGGGGCTTGGTGAATCTTTCTTT
TRBJ2-2 NA TRBV29-1 NA CSVGTSVVTGELFF TGCAGCGTTGGGACCTCGGTGGTAACCGGGGAGCTGTTTTTT
TRBJ2-7 NA TRBV11-2 TRBD2 CVSSLEALAGGHEHYF TGTGTCAGCAGCTTAGAGGCTCTAGCGGGAGGCCACGAGCATTACTTC
TRBJ2-5 few TRBV20-1 TRBD1 CSASAGTGVETQYF TGCAGTGCTAGCGCCGGGACAGGGGTAGAGACCCAGTACTTC
TRBJ2-5 NA TRBV29-1 TRBD2 CSAGLVGGKTQYF TGCAGCGCCGGACTAGTGGGAGGCAAGACCCAGTACTTT
TRBJ2-7 NA TRBV6-6 NA CASSYLGDGCGRYF TGTGCCAGCAGTTACCTAGGCGACGGCTGTGGTCGGTACTTC
TRBJ2-3 once TRBV11-3 NA CASSHRRGSSDTQYF TGTGCTAGCAGCCACCGACGGGGCAGCAGTGATACGCAGTATTTT
TRBJ2-2 NA TRBV4-1 NA CASSQGTSTRELFF TGCGCCAGCAGTCAAGGGACTTCCACCCGGGAGCTGTTTTTT
TRBJ2-5 few TRBV20-1 TRBD2 CSARDLAGDLSETQYF TGCAGTGCTAGAGATCTAGCGGGAGATCTTTCGGAGACCCAGTACTTC
TRBJ2-1 NA TRBV4-2 NA CASSQDAGGANDEQFF TGTGCCAGCAGCCAAGATGCAGGAGGCGCCAACGATGAGCAGTTCTTC
TRBJ2-1 NA TRBV29-1 NA CSIKRQGINEQFF TGTAGCATAAAGCGGCAGGGCATAAATGAGCAGTTCTTC
TRBJ2-7 NA TRBV6-1 TRBD1 CASSAPTGISHEQYF TGTGCCAGCAGTGCCCCGACAGGGATCTCCCACGAGCAGTACTTC
TRBJ2-3 NA TRBV11-2 TRBD2 CASHISGSGLDTQYF TGTGCCAGCCACATCAGCGGGAGTGGTCTAGATACACAGTATTTT
TRBJ1-2 NA TRBV5-1 TRBD1 CASSPSTGDYGYTF TGCGCCAGCAGCCCTTCGACAGGGGACTATGGCTACACCTTC
TRBJ2-1 NA TRBV6-5 NA CASSKTGTGINEQLF TGTGCCAGCAGTAAAACCGGGACTGGGATCAATGAGCAATTATTC
TRBJ2-7 once TRBV7-2 NA CASSRALTVHDRYEQYF TGTGCCAGCAGCCGAGCATTGACGGTTCATGACCGCTACGAGCAGTACTTC
TRBJ1-6 NA TRBV6-5 NA CATSPLGETPPLHF TGTGCCACCTCCCCACTGGGCGAGACTCCACCCCTCCATTTT
TRBJ2-1 NA TRBV4-2 TRBD2 CASSQMTSGSYDQFF TGTGCCAGCAGCCAGATGACTAGCGGGAGTTATGATCAGTTCTTC
TRBJ2-1 medium-sized TRBV4-2 TRBD2 CASSARSSSGESSYNEQFF TGTGCCAGCAGCGCTCGGTCTTCAAGCGGGGAGAGCTCCTACAATGAGCAGTTCTTC
TRBJ2-3 NA TRBV6-6 TRBD1 CASSTDRVRGNQSQYF TGTGCCAGCAGCACAGACAGGGTAAGGGGCAATCAGTCCCAGTATTTT
TRBJ1-2 NA TRBV7-6 NA CASSPPIGGYTF TGTGCCAGCAGCCCGCCAATAGGTGGTTACACCTTC
TRBJ1-1 NA TRBV6-5 TRBD1 CASRPTTGEHWNIEAFF TGTGCCAGCAGGCCAACAACAGGGGAACATTGGAACATTGAAGCTTTCTTT
TRBJ2-7 few TRBV4-2 NA CASIQEVGGATYEQYF TGTGCCAGCATCCAAGAGGTAGGGGGGGCAACCTACGAACAGTACTTC
TRBJ2-5 NA TRBV7-9 NA CASSLRGGETQYF TGTGCCAGCAGCTTAAGAGGGGGAGAGACCCAGTACTTC
TRBJ1-1 NA TRBV24-1 NA CVTMNTQNTEAFF TGTGTCACCATGAACACCCAGAACACTGAAGCTTTCTTT
TRBJ2-7 NA TRBV5-1 NA CASSFTGIYEQYF TGCGCCAGCAGCTTCACCGGGATCTATGAGCAGTACTTC
TRBJ1-3 once TRBV6-1 NA CASSPVQVTTIYF TGTGCCAGCAGTCCAGTGCAAGTAACCACCATATATTTT
TRBJ1-6 NA TRBV7-8 NA CVSRFGAVHYNSPLQF TGTGTCAGCAGGTTCGGGGCAGTGCACTATAATTCACCCCTCCAGTTT
TRBJ2-1 NA TRBV29-1 TRBD1 CSSRQGQDNELFF TGCAGCTCTCGACAGGGTCAGGATAATGAGCTGTTCTTC